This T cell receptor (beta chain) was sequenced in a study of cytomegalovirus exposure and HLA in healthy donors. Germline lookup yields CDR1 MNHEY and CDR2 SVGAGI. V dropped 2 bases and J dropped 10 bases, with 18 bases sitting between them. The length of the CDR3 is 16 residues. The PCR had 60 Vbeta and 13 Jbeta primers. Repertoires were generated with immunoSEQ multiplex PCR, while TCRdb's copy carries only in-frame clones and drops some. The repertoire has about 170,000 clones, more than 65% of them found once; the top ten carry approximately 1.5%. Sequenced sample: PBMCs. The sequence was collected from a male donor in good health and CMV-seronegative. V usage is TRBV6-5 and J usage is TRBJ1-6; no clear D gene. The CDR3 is CASSYNPGVGGSPLHF. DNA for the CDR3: TGTGCCAGCAGTTACAATCCCGGGGTTGGAGGGTCACCCCTCCACTTT.